The rows below give T cell receptor beta chains drawn from one sample of a study of CD8 T cells in ankylosing spondylitis. One entry per CDR3 protein, called by TCRdb with MiXCR from the 5' RACE reads. Counted here are under 950,000 distinct CDR3 sequences, over 15% occurring once; the ten biggest clones make up around 19%. The source material was blood, either unsorted or a sorted T cell fraction (not recorded which). The receptors here all came from a male donor with ankylosing spondylitis. Both conserved end residues are part of each CDR3. Each record gives: J gene, V gene, D gene, clone size, CDR3 DNA, CDR3 protein. D genes are given only for firm matches. Expanded clones get a size class; other rows say once, few or many, or leave the size out.

>TRBJ2-7|TRBV7-2|TRBD2|-
TGTGCCAGCAAGCTACTAGCGGGAGCCCCCGAGCAGTACTTC
CASKLLAGAPEQYF
>TRBJ2-7|TRBV3-1|-|-
TGTGCCAGCAGCCCCCTAAGGGAGGGGGTGGACGAGCAGTACTTC
CASSPLREGVDEQYF
>TRBJ2-7|TRBV5-1|-|many
TGCGCCAGCAGTTTTAACGGGGACTCCTACGAGCAGTACTTC
CASSFNGDSYEQYF
>TRBJ2-1|TRBV29-1|TRBD1|-
TGCAGCGCCCAACTCGGTTTGGGACAGGGAGGGGGTGAGCAGTTCTTC
CSAQLGLGQGGGEQFF
>TRBJ1-5|TRBV19|-|-
TGTGCCAGTAGTATATGGGTTGTCAATCAGCCCCAGCATTTT
CASSIWVVNQPQHF
>TRBJ2-1|TRBV5-1|TRBD1|-
TGCGCCAGCAGCCAAACTACAGGGGGCAATGAGCAGTTCTTC
CASSQTTGGNEQFF
>TRBJ2-2|TRBV25-1|-|many
TGTGCCAGCAGTGAAAAGAACACCGGGGAGCTGTTTTTT
CASSEKNTGELFF
>TRBJ1-1|TRBV6-5|-|-
TGTGCCAGCAGTTACTCAGCCGGGGGCGGAACTGAAGCTTTCTTT
CASSYSAGGGTEAFF
>TRBJ2-1|TRBV6-1|-|few
TGTGCCAGCAGTAGAGAGCTACCGCAGGGCTACAATGAGCAGTTCTTC
CASSRELPQGYNEQFF
>TRBJ1-5|TRBV3-1|-|many
TGTGCCAGCAGCCAAGGGGGGATTCAGCCCCAGCATTTT
CASSQGGIQPQHF
>TRBJ2-1|TRBV12-3/TRBV12-4|TRBD1|few
TGTGCCAGCAGTTTATTTTGGCTCGGACAGGGGTACAATGAGCAGTTCTTC
CASSLFWLGQGYNEQFF